The rows below give T cell receptor beta chains drawn from one sample of a study of blood T cell repertoires in COVID-19. Repertoires were generated with immunoSEQ multiplex PCR, while TCRdb's copy carries only in-frame clones and drops some. The profile shows about 170,000 clones, approximately 85% of them singletons. Source material: peripheral blood. These receptors all come from a middle-aged man who had recovered from COVID-19. Both conserved end residues are part of each CDR3. Each record gives: J gene, D gene, clone size, V gene, CDR3 DNA, CDR3 protein. D genes are given only for firm matches. A row's size may be missing; if present it is once, few, many or a size class.

TRBJ2-3,-,-,TRBV30,TGTGCCTGGACCTCCGGAGTTGCGGCGGGTACGCAGTATTTT,CAWTSGVAAGTQYF
TRBJ1-6,TRBD1,-,TRBV27,TGTGCCAGCAGCAAGGGACAGGGTCTTCGTTCCTATAATTCACCCCTCCACTTT,CASSKGQGLRSYNSPLHF
TRBJ1-2,-,-,TRBV9,TGTGCCAGCAGCGTAGAATTATCCTATGGCTACACCTTC,CASSVELSYGYTF
TRBJ2-1,-,-,TRBV9,TGTGCCAGCAGCGTTTTTGGGGGGAGCTCCTACAATGAGCAGTTCTTC,CASSVFGGSSYNEQFF
TRBJ1-1,-,-,TRBV18,TGTGCCAGCTCCATGGGGGAGGGGCGAGCTTTCTTT,CASSMGEGRAFF
TRBJ2-7,TRBD1,-,TRBV6-5,TGTGCCAGCCTCCAGGGGGCCCTTCTGGGGCAGTACTTC,CASLQGALLGQYF
TRBJ2-7,TRBD1,-,TRBV30,TGTGCCTGGATGATCACAGGGGGCTACGAGCAGTACTTC,CAWMITGGYEQYF
TRBJ2-2,TRBD2,-,TRBV7-8,TGTGCCAGCAGCTCGATTCTAGCGGGGCAACATTTTTTGGACGGGGAGCTGTTTTTT,CASSSILAGQHFLDGELFF
TRBJ2-7,TRBD1,-,TRBV30,TGTGCCTGGAGGCGGACAGGGGGTTCCTACGAGCAGTACTTC,CAWRRTGGSYEQYF
TRBJ2-5,TRBD2,-,TRBV10-3,TGTGCCATCACCAGGGAGGGGTTTAGTGAGACCCAGTACTTC,CAITREGFSETQYF
TRBJ2-7,TRBD2,-,TRBV4-3,TGCGCCAGCAGCCGTCTAGCGGGAGCAGACGAGCAGTACTTC,CASSRLAGADEQYF
TRBJ1-1,-,-,TRBV3-1/TRBV3-2,TGTGCCAGCAGCCCCCATAGGGGAAACACTGAAGCTTTCTTT,CASSPHRGNTEAFF
TRBJ2-3,-,few,TRBV6-4,TGTGCCAGCAGTGAGGAGGGTGACACAGATACGCAGTATTTT,CASSEEGDTDTQYF
TRBJ2-1,-,-,TRBV5-6,TGTGCCAGCACCGTTCAGGGCTACAATGAGCAGTTCTTC,CASTVQGYNEQFF
TRBJ1-3,-,-,TRBV19,TGTGCCAGTAGTACCGAGAGCTCTGGAAACACCATATATTTT,CASSTESSGNTIYF
TRBJ1-2,TRBD1,-,TRBV19,TGTGCCAGTAGCTCGGGACAGGGGGCCTATGGCTACACCTTC,CASSSGQGAYGYTF
TRBJ1-2,TRBD1,-,TRBV7-2,TGTGCCAGCAGCTCGACAGGGAACTATGGCTACACCTTC,CASSSTGNYGYTF
TRBJ2-5,-,-,TRBV29-1,TGCAGCGCCGGGACTTTTGAGGAGACCCAGTACTTC,CSAGTFEETQYF
TRBJ2-7,-,-,TRBV20-1,TGCAGTGCTAGTCCCTTTCGGAGTTACGAGCAGTACTTC,CSASPFRSYEQYF
TRBJ2-7,TRBD1,-,TRBV5-1,TGCGCCAGCAGCTTAGACAGGGAAGGCCCCTACGAGCAGTACTTC,CASSLDREGPYEQYF
TRBJ2-2,TRBD1,-,TRBV5-6,TGTGCCAGCAGCGGAACGACAGGGACCGGGGAGCTGTTTTTT,CASSGTTGTGELFF
TRBJ2-7,-,-,TRBV18,TGTGCCAGCTCACCCAACTTTTACGAGCAGTACTTC,CASSPNFYEQYF